A selection of T cell receptor beta chains follows, all from one sample in a study of regulatory T cells in long-lasting Graves disease. TCRdb reprocessed the multiplex PCR reads with MiXCR, giving one entry per CDR3 protein. The data contain approximately 400,000 distinct CDR3 sequences, approximately 23% of them seen just once; the ten biggest clones take up around 30%. This specimen was peripheral blood mononuclear cells (PBMCs), taken when the disease was refractory, from a patient treated with antithyroid drugs. These receptors all stem from a woman between 35 and 50 years old with Graves disease. The CDR3 runs from the conserved cysteine through the conserved F or W. The order of the fields is V gene, J gene, CDR3 protein.

v_gene: TRBV2
j_gene: TRBJ1-4
CDR3aa: CASTQQDEKLFF

v_gene: TRBV11-1
j_gene: TRBJ2-7
CDR3aa: CASSLGLAGAGNEQYF

v_gene: TRBV7-9
j_gene: TRBJ2-5
CDR3aa: CASSLEGRGQETQYF

v_gene: TRBV28
j_gene: TRBJ1-2
CDR3aa: CASSLTQTVYGYTF

v_gene: TRBV3-1
j_gene: TRBJ2-2
CDR3aa: CASSQGAGEVGELFF

v_gene: TRBV20-1
j_gene: TRBJ1-1
CDR3aa: CSARVAGAEAFF

v_gene: TRBV12-3/TRBV12-4
j_gene: TRBJ2-5
CDR3aa: CASSFINQETQYF

v_gene: TRBV7-9
j_gene: TRBJ2-5
CDR3aa: CASSLIKGRTQETQYF

v_gene: TRBV6-1
j_gene: TRBJ2-7
CDR3aa: CASRNVAQGAYEQYF

v_gene: TRBV3-1
j_gene: TRBJ1-1
CDR3aa: CASSQDIRTDLSNTEAFF

v_gene: TRBV19
j_gene: TRBJ2-7
CDR3aa: CASSISTSGSYEQYF

v_gene: TRBV20-1
j_gene: TRBJ2-1
CDR3aa: CSARAFRGGIFNEQFF

v_gene: TRBV7-8
j_gene: TRBJ1-5
CDR3aa: CAGSPNRGGQPQHF

v_gene: TRBV5-6
j_gene: TRBJ2-7
CDR3aa: CASSLGHNFYEQYF

v_gene: TRBV28
j_gene: TRBJ2-3
CDR3aa: CASSNPTGGAYTQYF

v_gene: TRBV12-3/TRBV12-4
j_gene: TRBJ2-3
CDR3aa: CASSLEDTDTQYF

v_gene: TRBV7-9
j_gene: TRBJ2-5
CDR3aa: CASSLVGIEETQYF

v_gene: TRBV12-3/TRBV12-4
j_gene: TRBJ2-3
CDR3aa: CASSPQAGRSTDTQYF

v_gene: TRBV3-1
j_gene: TRBJ2-5
CDR3aa: CASSQDVRGLGRTQYF

v_gene: TRBV28
j_gene: TRBJ1-3
CDR3aa: CASRTSGSGNTIYF

v_gene: TRBV5-6
j_gene: TRBJ2-7
CDR3aa: CASSLVGFDTVGEQYF

v_gene: TRBV4-1
j_gene: TRBJ1-1
CDR3aa: CASSQTGTSNTEAFF

v_gene: TRBV9
j_gene: TRBJ2-5
CDR3aa: CASSVGQGYRETQYF

v_gene: TRBV29-1
j_gene: TRBJ1-4
CDR3aa: CSVEGGQGYEKLFF

v_gene: TRBV12-3/TRBV12-4
j_gene: TRBJ1-2
CDR3aa: CASSFFNGYTF

v_gene: TRBV20-1
j_gene: TRBJ2-5
CDR3aa: CSARVGVETQYF

v_gene: TRBV24-1
j_gene: TRBJ2-5
CDR3aa: CATSDFRGQGSGETQYF

v_gene: TRBV19
j_gene: TRBJ1-5
CDR3aa: CASSFMSTGNQPQHF

v_gene: TRBV7-3
j_gene: TRBJ1-1
CDR3aa: CASSATYDTEAFF

v_gene: TRBV5-1
j_gene: TRBJ2-7
CDR3aa: CASSWGRDTYEQYF

v_gene: TRBV10-3
j_gene: TRBJ1-1
CDR3aa: CAHRPTGNTEAFF

v_gene: TRBV2
j_gene: TRBJ1-1
CDR3aa: CASIRTLSGNTEAFF

v_gene: TRBV28
j_gene: TRBJ2-1
CDR3aa: CASSPSRNRYYEQFF

v_gene: TRBV11-2
j_gene: TRBJ2-7
CDR3aa: CASSSPRDQGQYF

v_gene: TRBV9
j_gene: TRBJ2-5
CDR3aa: CASSSQDGRGPGTQYF

v_gene: TRBV9
j_gene: TRBJ2-7
CDR3aa: CASSATGMYEQYF

v_gene: TRBV7-6
j_gene: TRBJ2-5
CDR3aa: CASSSDPPGTSEETQYF

v_gene: TRBV9
j_gene: TRBJ2-2
CDR3aa: CASSASSDRGRSSDTGELFF

v_gene: TRBV9
j_gene: TRBJ2-5
CDR3aa: CASSLTGASRETQYF

v_gene: TRBV20-1
j_gene: TRBJ1-5
CDR3aa: CSARDWGTLGNQPQHF

v_gene: TRBV7-2
j_gene: TRBJ1-5
CDR3aa: CASSLLSREVNQPQHF

v_gene: TRBV5-7
j_gene: TRBJ1-4
CDR3aa: CASSHYGREKLFF

v_gene: TRBV28
j_gene: TRBJ2-7
CDR3aa: CASSFFGGPPYEQYF

v_gene: TRBV2
j_gene: TRBJ2-7
CDR3aa: CASKGYEQYF

v_gene: TRBV29-1
j_gene: TRBJ1-2
CDR3aa: CSVRASYGYTF

v_gene: TRBV4-2
j_gene: TRBJ2-1
CDR3aa: CASSQREGDYNEQFF